This entry lists 23 T cell receptor beta chains sequenced from one sample in a study of T cell repertoires in cytomegalovirus infection. TCRdb passed the reads through MiXCR, listing each CDR3 protein once. The sample has roughly 200,000 distinct CDR3 sequences, roughly 17% seen once; the top ten hold approximately 25%. Material: CD8+ T cells from PBMCs. The receptors shown here come from a human donor in good health (CMV status not recorded). Some clones in this sample may be carry-over from other donors' samples.

There are a few counts of this clonotype. The V call is TRBV7-9, the J call TRBJ2-5; D uncertain. Looked up from germline, CDR1 is SEHNR and CDR2 is FQNEAQ (reference sequence). V was clipped by 7 bases and J by 5 bases, with 8 bases between them. This CDR3 region has 11 residues. The chain's CDR3 is CASTPRETQYF. The CDR3 DNA is TGTGCCAGCACCCCTCGTGAGACCCAGTACTTC.

The chain is built from TRBV7-2 and TRBJ2-1; D is ambiguous. Germline values: CDR1 SGHTA, CDR2 FQGNSA. This CDR3 is built from 12 residues. V lost 6 bases and J 6 bases, leaving 9 bases between the germline ends. CDR3 loop: CASSRTINEQFF. In DNA, the CDR3 is TGTGCCAGCAGTCGCACAATCAATGAGCAGTTCTTC.

The sample holds a few counts of this clonotype. The chain links TRBV29-1 to TRBJ2-5, with D possibly matching TRBD2 (5 bases). Deletions cut 3 bases from V and 4 bases from J, with 18 bases between. This CDR3 is 15 amino acids long. The germline gives CDR1 SQVTM, CDR2 ANQGSEA. CDR3 bases: TGCAGCGTTGATGATTACGGGGTGGTCGGAGAGACCCAGTACTTC. Protein: CSVDDYGVVGETQYF.

This clonotype was detected only a few times. The chain uses TRBV15 and TRBJ2-5; tentatively, D is TRBD1 (5 bases). Germline V gene sequence: CDR1 LNHNV, CDR2 YYDKDF (reference sequence). V was cut by 2 bases and J by 2 bases, with 15 bases left in between. This CDR3 is built from 16 residues. The CDR3 DNA follows: TGTGCCACCAGCAGATTCCTAGACAGAACTCAAGAGACCCAGTACTTC. Translation: CATSRFLDRTQETQYF.

V and J are TRBV14 and TRBJ1-1; no firm D call. The V end lost 4 bases, the J end lost 0 bases, and 15 bases lay between the germline ends. The CDR3 extends over 16 amino acids. Germline CDR1 and CDR2: SGHDN and FVKESK. CDR3 in DNA: TGTGCCAGCAGCCTAGAGGACGGAGCTATGAACACTGAAGCTTTCTTT. Protein: CASSLEDGAMNTEAFF.

The chain recombines TRBV29-1 with TRBJ2-7; D is unresolved. The CDR3 is made up of 12 amino acids. Looked up from germline, CDR1 is SQVTM and CDR2 is ANQGSEA. Trimming cost V 0 bases and J 4 bases, with 7 bases left between them. CDR3 amino acids: CSVEDTVYEQYF. CDR3 nucleotides: TGCAGCGTTGAAGATACAGTTTACGAGCAGTACTTC.

This clonotype was detected a few times. The genes are TRBV6-6 and TRBJ2-3, with unresolved D. V gave up 0 bases and J gave up 4 bases, with 14 bases separating them. Germline CDR1 MNHNY, CDR2 SVGAGI (reference sequence). CDR3 length: 16 amino acids. The CDR3 nucleotides read TGTGCCAGCAGTTACTCCCGGGTCCAGGTACCAGATACGCAGTATTTT. It specifies CASSYSRVQVPDTQYF.

The rearrangement links TRBV6-2 or TRBV6-3 to TRBJ1-6; the D gene is possibly TRBD1 (6 bases). V dropped 2 bases and J dropped 8 bases, with 10 bases sitting between them. The CDR3 has 14 amino acids. Germline V CDR1 and CDR2: MNHEY, SVGEGT. This chain's CDR3 is CASSYGAGDSPLHF. In DNA, the CDR3 is TGTGCCAGCAGTTACGGGGCAGGGGATTCACCCCTCCACTTT.

This clonotype was found a few times. The chain couples TRBV7-8 to TRBJ2-7; D remains ambiguous. Deletions cut 5 bases from V and 7 bases from J, with 15 bases between. This CDR3 has 13 residues. CDR1 SGHVS and CDR2 FQNEAQ come from the germline V gene. In DNA, the CDR3 is TGTGCCAGCAGCCTTGGCCCCAATGGGGAGCAGTACTTC. Residues: CASSLGPNGEQYF.

This rearrangement joins TRBV29-1 to TRBJ1-1; no clear D gene. Germline assignment: CDR1 SQVTM and CDR2 ANQGSEA. There are 15 residues in the CDR3. V lost 3 bases, J lost 7 bases, and 21 bases lay in between. The CDR3 loop reads CSVDSREGNYGEAFF. In nucleotides, the CDR3 is TGCAGCGTTGATTCAAGGGAGGGAAATTACGGTGAAGCTTTCTTT.

This clonotype was seen many times. The rearrangement uses TRBV7-9 and TRBJ2-5; 10 bases are shared with TRBD2. The V and J ends lost 6 bases and 0 bases, in that order; junction bases with no gene match: 4. This CDR3 has 15 residues. Germline CDR1 and CDR2: SEHNR and FQNEAQ (reference sequence). The CDR3 DNA follows: TGTGCCAGCAGTTCGCTAGCGGGGGACCAAGAGACCCAGTACTTC. It encodes CASSSLAGDQETQYF.

This clonotype was observed many times. V and J are TRBV6-5 and TRBJ1-2; D ambiguous. V gave up 0 bases and J gave up 1 base, with 3 bases separating them. Germline values: CDR1 MNHEY, CDR2 SVGAGI. This CDR3 region has 13 residues. The DNA of the CDR3 is TGTGCCAGCAGTTACTCGGATAACTATGGCTACACCTTC. Protein product: CASSYSDNYGYTF.

The chain is built from TRBV7-9 and TRBJ2-5, with D maybe TRBD2 (7 bases). The CDR3 covers 14 residues. Trimming pared 5 bases from V and 5 bases from J, leaving 15 bases between. From germline, CDR1 is SEHNR and CDR2 FQNEAQ (reference sequence). CDR3 nucleotides: TGTGCCAGCAGCCCCGGGGGGCTTTCGGAGACCCAGTACTTC. This gives the protein CASSPGGLSETQYF. Using reference TRBV7-9 and TRBJ2-5 for the parts outside the CDR3, the full variable domain is DTGVSQNPRHKITKRGQNVTFRCDPISEHNRLYWYRQTLGQGPEFLTYFQNEAQLEKSRLLSDRFSAERPKGSFSTLEIQRTEQGDSAMYLCASSPGGLSETQYFGPGTRLLVL.

This chain links TRBV7-2 with TRBJ1-2, with D unresolved. V lost 5 bases and J 4 bases, leaving 17 bases between the germline ends. Germline V CDR1 and CDR2: SGHTA, FQGNSA. The CDR3 loop spans 15 amino acids. In DNA form, the CDR3 reads TGTGCCAGCAGCCCGTATCTGGAGGGTGGCTATGGCTACACCTTC. Its translation: CASSPYLEGGYGYTF.

This clonotype was seen only a few times. The chain recombines TRBV7-2 with TRBJ1-6; D is undetermined. This CDR3 has 12 amino acids. With 1 base removed from V and 12 bases from J, the gap between germline ends came to 7 bases. CDR1 SGHTA and CDR2 FQGNSA come from the germline V gene. CDR3 sequence (DNA): TGTGCCAGCAGCTTAGAACGGGGACCCCTCCACTTT. Protein sequence: CASSLERGPLHF.

The chain carries TRBV7-9 and TRBJ2-1; no definite D call. With 1 base removed from V and 2 bases from J, the gap between germline ends came to 12 bases. Germline lookup yields CDR1 SEHNR and CDR2 FQNEAQ (reference sequence). The CDR3 extends over 16 amino acids. CDR3 residues: CASSLVQLPPYNEQFF. The CDR3 DNA follows: TGTGCCAGCAGCTTAGTTCAGCTCCCTCCCTACAATGAGCAGTTCTTC.

The J gene is TRBJ2-5, the V gene TRBV7-2; D remains ambiguous. Trimming cost V 1 base and J 5 bases, with 11 bases left between them. The CDR3 totals 14 residues. Germline assignment: CDR1 SGHTA and CDR2 FQGNSA. CDR3 sequence reads: CASSLGPERETQYF. The CDR3, as DNA: TGTGCCAGCAGCTTAGGACCCGAGAGGGAGACCCAGTACTTC.

V and J are TRBV25-1 and TRBJ1-1, with D uncertain. Germline CDR1 MGHDK, CDR2 SYGVNS. This CDR3 has 13 residues. V lost 3 bases and J lost 0, with 5 bases in between. The CDR3 loop is CASSESMNTEAFF. CDR3 nucleotide sequence: TGTGCCAGCAGTGAGTCGATGAACACTGAAGCTTTCTTT.

The chain recombines TRBV6-2 or TRBV6-3 with TRBJ2-1; D is unresolved. The V gene's germline CDR1 is MNHEY and CDR2 SVGEGT. Trimming removed 0 bases from V and 6 bases from J, with 9 bases in between. CDR3 size: 14 residues. The CDR3 region has the DNA TGTGCCAGCAGTTACTCGTGGACCGTCAATGAGCAGTTCTTC. This encodes CASSYSWTVNEQFF.

In its sample, this clonotype was seen a few times. The gene calls are TRBV7-2 and TRBJ2-3, with TRBD2 identical over 11 bases. Germline assignment: CDR1 SGHTA and CDR2 FQGNSA. The CDR3 spans 16 residues. V gave up 5 bases and J gave up 2 bases; unmatched junction bases: 6. This CDR3 is CASSPIAGGHTDTQYF. CDR3 nucleotides: TGTGCCAGCAGCCCGATAGCGGGGGGGCACACAGATACGCAGTATTTT.

V is TRBV25-1 and J is TRBJ2-4, with D perhaps matching TRBD1 or TRBD2 (5 bases each). The CDR3 spans 16 residues. V lost 4 bases and J lost 0, with 13 bases in between. Germline lookup yields CDR1 MGHDK and CDR2 SYGVNS. The CDR3 sequence is CASSGLGPLAKNIQYF. CDR3 nucleotides: TGTGCCAGCAGTGGCCTGGGACCACTAGCCAAAAACATTCAGTACTTC. The full variable domain, rest sourced from reference TRBV25-1 and TRBJ2-4, is EADIYQTPRYLVIGTGKKITLECSQTMGHDKMYWYQQDPGMELHLIHYSYGVNSTEKGDLSSESTVSRIRTEHFPLTLESARPSHTSQYLCASSGLGPLAKNIQYFGAGTRLSVL.

The chain combines TRBV15 with TRBJ2-1; D is perhaps TRBD2 (6 bases). In germline, CDR1 is LNHNV, CDR2 YYDKDF (reference sequence). Trimming shortened V by 0 bases and J by 0 bases, and 12 bases separated the two germline ends. The CDR3 runs 17 residues. CDR3 sequence: CATSRDRAGRSYNEQFF. The CDR3 DNA reads as TGTGCCACCAGCAGAGATAGGGCGGGGCGCTCCTACAATGAGCAGTTCTTC.

The chain employs TRBV7-3 and TRBJ2-2; 9 bases are shared with TRBD1. Germline CDR1 is SGHTA and CDR2 is FQGTGA. This CDR3 is 14 amino acids long. V lost 10 bases and J lost 4; bases outside the gene matches: 7. CDR3 in amino acids: CATRRGQGTGELFF. DNA of the CDR3: TGTGCCACTCGACGGGGACAGGGCACCGGGGAGCTGTTTTTT.